Listed below are T cell receptor beta chains from one sample, sequenced in a study of glioma-infiltrating T cells. TCRdb ran MiXCR on the multiplex PCR reads and lists one entry per CDR3 protein. The sample includes 150,000 to 200,000 distinct CDR3 sequences, about 32% of them seen just once. The specimen was glioma tissue, nonneoplastic brain tissue, or PBMCs (not recorded which). The receptors were gathered from a human donor with low-grade glioma or glioblastoma, undergoing nonglioma brain surgery, or in good health (not recorded which). Each CDR3 is given with its conserved first and last residue. A D gene is named only where the DNA matches it firmly. Some rows mark clone size as missing; the rest say once, few, many or name a class of expanded clone.

>TRBV12-3/TRBV12-4|.|TRBD1|TRBJ2-5
CASSLAPQSTGEETQYF
TGTGCCAGCAGTTTAGCCCCGCAATCCACAGGGGAAGAGACCCAGTACTTC
>TRBV12-3/TRBV12-4|few|.|TRBJ1-1
CASSLPPPGIAEAFF
TGTGCCAGCAGTCTACCCCCACCTGGGATCGCTGAAGCTTTCTTT
>TRBV4-1|.|.|TRBJ2-5
CASSPGPGAQETQYF
TGCGCCAGCAGCCCAGGGCCAGGGGCTCAAGAGACCCAGTACTTC
>TRBV5-1|many|.|TRBJ2-7
CASSFGGPYEQYF
TGCGCCAGCAGCTTCGGGGGGCCCTACGAGCAGTACTTC
>TRBV7-2|many|TRBD1|TRBJ1-1
CASSAGGDRVAFF
TGTGCCAGCAGCGCGGGGGGAGACAGGGTAGCTTTCTTT
>TRBV20-1|many|.|TRBJ2-7
CSARDVFSYSQAYEQYF
TGCAGTGCTCGGGACGTATTTAGTTACAGCCAGGCCTACGAGCAGTACTTC
>TRBV27|many|.|TRBJ1-2
CASSSDSGLIGYYGYTF
TGTGCCAGCAGTTCGGACAGTGGTTTAATTGGGTACTATGGCTACACCTTC
>TRBV2|many|.|TRBJ2-1
CASSREQFF
TGTGCCAGCAGTCGAGAGCAGTTCTTC
>TRBV28|many|.|TRBJ2-1
CASSKYNEQFF
TGTGCCAGCAGTAAGTACAATGAGCAGTTCTTC
>TRBV19|few|.|TRBJ1-1
CASSIGLRQGGTEAFF
TGTGCCAGTAGTATAGGGTTAAGGCAGGGTGGAACTGAAGCTTTCTTT
>TRBV6-6|.|.|TRBJ1-6
CASRERGPYSPLHF
TGTGCCAGCAGGGAGAGGGGTCCTTATTCACCCCTCCACTTT
>TRBV7-9|many|TRBD1|TRBJ2-3
CASSSSGTGQDTQYF
TGTGCCAGCAGCTCCTCCGGGACAGGGCAGGATACGCAGTATTTT
>TRBV27|.|TRBD1|TRBJ2-2
CASAILRPRTGGDHTGELFF
TGTGCCAGCGCCATTTTAAGACCGCGGACAGGGGGCGATCACACCGGGGAGCTGTTTTTT